Listed here are 25 T cell receptor beta chains from one sample, sequenced in a study of T cells in Graves' hyperthyroidism and ophthalmopathy. Authors of the study amplified TCR beta CDR3 regions from RNA transcripts. TCR CDR3 regions were first amplified by RT-PCR with HTBI primers. TCRdb called the multiplex PCR reads again in MiXCR, with one record for every CDR3 protein. The repertoire has 400,000 to 500,000 distinct CDR3 sequences, roughly 14% of them found once; the top ten carry over 15%. The specimen sequenced was blood. These receptors were obtained from a woman younger than 30 with Graves' hyperthyroidism.

This clonotype was counted between two and nine times. The chain combines TRBV7-8 with TRBJ2-7; D is unclear. The V end lost 2 bases, the J end lost 5 bases, and 10 bases lay between the germline ends. Germline CDR1 SGHVS, CDR2 FQNEAQ. CDR3 length equals 13 residues. The CDR3 sequence is CASSLSAQNEQYF. CDR3 nucleotide sequence: TGTGCCAGCAGCTTATCTGCCCAGAACGAGCAGTACTTC.

The rearrangement links TRBV5-1 to TRBJ2-3; D unresolved. V was clipped by 0 bases and J by 5 bases, with 13 bases between them. The CDR3 covers 15 residues. Per the germline V gene, CDR1 is SGHRS and CDR2 is YFSETQ. CDR3 region: CASSLEPGKRDTQYF. CDR3 in DNA: TGCGCCAGCAGCTTGGAGCCTGGCAAACGAGATACGCAGTATTTT.

Remarks on this clonotype: This may stem from a read error, because a much larger clone lies one nucleotide away. The gene calls are TRBV7-2 and TRBJ2-1, with 9 bases fitting TRBD2. Germline-derived CDR1 and CDR2 are SGHTA and FQGNSA. The CDR3 has 15 residues. This chain's CDR3 is CASGFSGRWKNEQFF. The CDR3 DNA sequence: TGTGCCAGCGGCTTTAGCGGGAGATGGAAAAATGAGCAGTTCTTC. Using reference TRBV7-2 and TRBJ2-1 for the parts outside the CDR3, the full variable domain is GAGVSQSPSNKVTEKGKDVELRCDPISGHTALYWYRQSLGQGLEFLIYFQGNSAPDKSGLPSDRFSAERTGGSVSTLTIQRTQQEDSAVYLCASGFSGRWKNEQFFGPGTRLTVL.

This clonotype was picked up a small number of times. This rearrangement joins TRBV4-1 to TRBJ1-5; D remains ambiguous. The CDR3 is 17 amino acids. The germline gives CDR1 MGHRA, CDR2 YSYEKL. V was trimmed by 0 bases and J by 4 bases, leaving 16 bases between them. The CDR3 DNA is TGCGCCAGCAGCCAAGAGGGTGGAAAGCTTGGGAATCAGCCCCAGCATTTT. The encoded protein is CASSQEGGKLGNQPQHF.

This clonotype was found many times. The V and J genes are TRBV20-1 and TRBJ1-2; D is unclear. The CDR3 length is 13 residues. Germline CDR1 DFQATT, CDR2 SNEGSKA (reference sequence). The V end was cut by 0 bases, the J end by 8 bases, with 13 bases between. The CDR3 bases are TGCAGTGCTAGAGATCGGAGGGCGGGGGGCTACACCTTC. Its protein is CSARDRRAGGYTF.

This clonotype was seen at least ten times. CDR3 sequence reads: CASSLTSSPVDEQFF. CDR3 DNA sequence: TGTGCCAGCAGTTTGACTAGCAGCCCTGTAGATGAGCAGTTCTTC. The chain links TRBV27 to TRBJ2-1, with TRBD2 matching over 7 bases. Trimming took 3 bases from V and 8 from J; bases not matched to a gene: 10. CDR1 is MNHEY and CDR2 is SMNVEV in the germline V gene (reference sequence). This CDR3 comprises 15 residues.

This sequence joins TRBV19 and TRBJ2-1, with a possible D match to TRBD2 (5 bases). From germline, CDR1 is LNHDA and CDR2 SQIVND (reference sequence). CDR3 length: 18 amino acids. V gave up 5 bases and J gave up 7 bases, with 27 bases separating them. CDR3 nucleotides: TGTGCCAGTAGTTTCGGCCTAGCTAGTATGCTAGAAGCGAATGAGCAGTTCTTC. Protein sequence: CASSFGLASMLEANEQFF.

This clonotype was seen many times. The chain recombines TRBV12-3 or TRBV12-4 with TRBJ2-6; D is perhaps TRBD1 (6 bases). The CDR3 runs to 15 residues. Trimming took 4 bases from V and 3 from J, leaving 10 bases between them. The CDR3 region is CASSYTGFGANVLTF. CDR3 DNA: TGTGCCAGCAGTTATACAGGGTTTGGGGCCAACGTCCTGACTTTC.

This clonotype was recorded many times. The gene calls are TRBV5-1 and TRBJ2-1; the D gene is possibly TRBD2 (6 bases). Germline assignment: CDR1 SGHRS and CDR2 YFSETQ. The V and J ends lost 5 bases and 5 bases respectively, with 14 bases between them. The CDR3 extends over 14 amino acids. Written as DNA, the CDR3 is TGCGCCAGCAGAGTTGGTAGCGGTGACAATGAGCAGTTCTTC. Translated: CASRVGSGDNEQFF.

The chain uses TRBV27 and TRBJ1-2, with 9 bases identical to TRBD1. Germline V gives CDR1 MNHEY, CDR2 SMNVEV (reference sequence). The CDR3 has 15 residues. J lost 2 bases, V lost 5 bases, and 6 bases had no gene match. DNA for the CDR3: TGTGCCAGCAGTCAAACCGGGACAGGGAACTATGGCTACACCTTC. Protein product: CASSQTGTGNYGYTF.

The genes are TRBV9 and TRBJ2-2, with 7 positions matching TRBD1. Trimming cost V 6 bases and J 3 bases; bases outside gene matches: 5. The germline V gene has CDR1 SGDLS and CDR2 YYNGEE. This CDR3 has 14 amino acids. CDR3 loop: CASTGTGDTGELFF. The CDR3 nucleotides read TGTGCCAGCACAGGAACAGGGGACACCGGGGAGCTGTTTTTT.

The sample holds many counts of this clonotype. This chain connects TRBV7-3 to TRBJ2-5; 7 bases match TRBD2. Germline V lookup: CDR1 SGHTA, CDR2 FQGTGA. The CDR3 totals 15 residues. V trimming: 0 bases; J trimming: 5 bases; junction bases outside the gene matches: 6. CDR3 amino acids: CASSLTRGGGETQYF. In nucleotides, the CDR3 is TGTGCCAGCAGCTTAACTCGCGGGGGTGGGGAGACCCAGTACTTC.

The chain has TRBV6-1 and TRBJ2-3; 8 positions match TRBD1. Germline lookup yields CDR1 MNHNS and CDR2 SASEGT. V gave up 6 bases and J gave up 2 bases; unmatched junction bases: 4. The CDR3 runs 14 residues. CDR3 DNA sequence: TGTGCCAGCAGCCAGACAGGGGACACAGATACGCAGTATTTT. Protein sequence: CASSQTGDTDTQYF.

This clonotype was recorded many times. The chain recombines TRBV29-1 with TRBJ1-1; the D gene is possibly TRBD1 (5 bases). The CDR3 has 11 residues. V lost 1 base and J 10 bases, leaving 10 bases between the germline ends. In germline, CDR1 is SQVTM, CDR2 ANQGSEA. DNA for the CDR3: TGCAGCGTTGAAGTTGGGGGTGCAGCTTTCTTT. It encodes CSVEVGGAAFF.

This clonotype was detected a few times. This chain connects TRBV7-2 to TRBJ2-2, with TRBD2 matching over 8 bases. The CDR3 is made up of 14 amino acids. The V and J ends lost 3 bases and 6 bases, in that order; junction bases with no gene match: 3. Germline-derived CDR1 and CDR2 are SGHTA and FQGNSA. This chain's CDR3 is CASSFLAGSGELFF. CDR3 sequence (DNA): TGTGCCAGCAGCTTCTTAGCGGGATCCGGGGAGCTGTTTTTT.

There are many counts of this clonotype. The chain joins TRBV11-2 to TRBJ1-3; D might be TRBD1 (5 bases). V lost 8 bases, J lost 0 bases, and 8 bases lay in between. This CDR3 is 13 amino acids long. The germline V gene has CDR1 SGHAT and CDR2 FQNNGV. In DNA form, the CDR3 reads TGTGCCAGCTGGGGGACCTCTGGAAACACCATATATTTT. It yields the protein CASWGTSGNTIYF. The full variable domain, rest sourced from reference TRBV11-2 and TRBJ1-3, is EAGVAQSPRYKIIEKRQSVAFWCNPISGHATLYWYQQILGQGPKLLIQFQNNGVVDDSQLPKDRFSAERLKGVDSTLKIQPAKLEDSAVYLCASWGTSGNTIYFGEGSWLTVV.

Turning to this clonotype: It may be a read error: a sequence one base away is much more abundant. J is TRBJ2-7 and V is TRBV5-5; 8 bases map to TRBD2. J lost 6 bases, V lost 1 base, and 9 bases had no gene match. There are 15 residues in the CDR3. Germline CDR1 reads SGHKS; CDR2 reads YYEKEE (reference sequence). CDR3 in amino acids: CASSLPAGGVGEQYV. Written as DNA, the CDR3 is TGTGCCAGCAGCTTGCCCGCGGGAGGCGTAGGCGAGCAGTACGTC.

This clonotype has ten or more counts. This chain joins TRBV6-1 and TRBJ1-5; D is uncertain. V was trimmed by 4 bases and J by 3 bases, leaving 7 bases between them. Germline CDR1 reads MNHNS; CDR2 reads SASEGT. The CDR3 runs 13 residues. CDR3 nucleotides: TGTGCCAGCAGTGGCAGTTACAATCAGCCCCAGCATTTT. Amino acid sequence: CASSGSYNQPQHF.

This clonotype was detected only a few times. This rearrangement joins TRBV5-5 to TRBJ2-7, with 7 positions matching TRBD1. This CDR3 has 15 residues. V lost 1 base and J lost 9; bases outside the gene matches: 13. Germline V gene sequence: CDR1 SGHKS, CDR2 YYEKEE (reference sequence). As DNA, the CDR3 is TGTGCCAGCAGCTTGTCCTCTCGACAGGGCGATCGGCAGTACTTC. The encoded protein is CASSLSSRQGDRQYF.

This clonotype was observed many times. The V and J genes are TRBV11-1 and TRBJ1-2; no definite D call. Germline V lookup: CDR1 SGHAT, CDR2 FQDESV (reference sequence). CDR3 length: 13 residues. Trimming stripped 2 bases from V and 7 bases from J, with 11 bases between. The CDR3 nucleotides are TGTGCCAGCAGCTTACGGGAAGAGAGTGGCTACACCTTC. It codes for CASSLREESGYTF.

The table lists this clonotype with many counts. The J gene is TRBJ2-3, the V gene TRBV7-9; D gene uncertain. CDR3 length: 16 amino acids. The V and J ends lost 6 bases and 4 bases respectively, with 20 bases between them. Germline CDR1 SEHNR, CDR2 FQNEAQ (reference sequence). DNA for the CDR3: TGTGCCAGCAGTTCCTACCCTAGAGGTCGCGCAGATACGCAGTATTTT. This sequence encodes CASSSYPRGRADTQYF. The variable domain in full, completed from reference TRBV7-9 and TRBJ2-3, reads DTGVSQNPRHKITKRGQNVTFRCDPISEHNRLYWYRQTLGQGPEFLTYFQNEAQLEKSRLLSDRFSAERPKGSFSTLEIQRTEQGDSAMYLCASSSYPRGRADTQYFGPGTRLTVL.

This clonotype has ten or more counts. The CDR3 region is CASSTRDREQETQYF. The CDR3 DNA follows: TGTGCCAGCAGCACCCGGGACAGGGAACAAGAGACCCAGTACTTC. The chain joins TRBV11-3 to TRBJ2-5, with 9 bases fitting TRBD1. The V and J ends lost 5 bases and 2 bases, in that order; junction bases with no gene match: 6. The CDR3 length is 15 residues. CDR1 is SGHNT, CDR2 YENEEA, per germline.

This clonotype was counted only a few times. The CDR3 DNA is TGTGCCAGCAGTTTGGCGAGCAGCCCATCCGAGCAGTACTTC. Amino acids: CASSLASSPSEQYF. The chain is built from TRBV28 and TRBJ2-7, with no clear D. Between the trimmed V and J ends, which lost 3 bases and 6 bases, there was a span of 15 bases. The CDR3 is made up of 14 amino acids. Germline loops: CDR1 MDHEN, CDR2 SYDVKM. The full variable domain, with the rest looked up from reference TRBV28 and TRBJ2-7, is DVKVTQSSRYLVKRTGEKVFLECVQDMDHENMFWYRQDPGLGLRLIYFSYDVKMKEKGDIPEGYSVSREKKERFSLILESASTNQTSMYLCASSLASSPSEQYFGPGTRLTVT.

The chain employs TRBV28 and TRBJ2-5, with 12 nucleotides matching TRBD2. The CDR3 is 16 amino acids. Germline-derived CDR1 and CDR2 are MDHEN and SYDVKM. The ends lost 4 bases at V and 2 bases at J; junction bases unmatched: 5. CDR3 nucleotide sequence: TGTGCCAGCAGTTCCATAGGGACTAGCGGGCAAGAGACCCAGTACTTC. Its protein is CASSSIGTSGQETQYF.

This chain uses TRBV5-1 with TRBJ2-3; no definite D call. This CDR3 is built from 16 residues. V was clipped by 1 base and J by 1 base, with 13 bases between them. Germline V gene lookup returns CDR1 SGHRS and CDR2 YFSETQ. In DNA form, the CDR3 reads TGCGCCAGCAGCTTGTCTGCGGAACCCGGCACAGATACGCAGTATTTT. Protein product: CASSLSAEPGTDTQYF.